The text below deals with one T cell receptor beta chain. What it binds is unknown. This record comes from a study of cytomegalovirus exposure and HLA in healthy donors. Whole-study results and caveats: Looking again later, the authors saw that most CMV-associated TCR beta chains seemed HLA-restricted.

Germline V CDR1 and CDR2: SEHNR, FQNEAQ (reference sequence). The CDR3 covers 13 residues. With 2 bases removed from V and 10 bases from J, the gap between germline ends came to 14 bases. In the PCR, 60 Vbeta and 13 Jbeta primers were used. Assay: immunoSEQ multiplex PCR; the TCRdb copy retains only in-frame clones and omits some. This sample yields under 250,000 clones, of which approximately 85% are seen a single time; 0.2% to 0.3% belongs to the top ten. At the time of sampling, donors were nominally healthy, though unrecorded immune exposures were likely. The sample consisted of PBMCs. The chain carries TRBV7-9 and TRBJ1-1, with D possibly being TRBD1 (5 bases). This clonotype was sampled from a girl aged 2-15 years in good health and CMV-seronegative. The CDR3 sequence: CASSLLELGGAFF. The CDR3 nucleotides are TGTGCCAGCAGCTTACTCGAACTCGGGGGAGCTTTCTTT.